This record concerns one T cell receptor beta chain sequence. Profiling relied on immunoSEQ multiplex PCR, and the TCRdb table lists in-frame clones only, not all of them. The table shows about 94,000 clones, with just over 90% occurring only once. Trimming removed 4 bases at V and 1 base at J, with 7 bases between. The CDR3 is made up of 13 amino acids. Germline assignment: CDR1 SNHLY and CDR2 FYNNEI. The sample belongs to a study of control samples from healthy donors and cancer patients. Sequencing was carried out using blood. The source is a woman aged 18-29 years in good health. This chain connects TRBV2 to TRBJ1-1, with D unresolved. The CDR3 sequence: CASSGQTNTEAFF. The CDR3 DNA sequence: TGTGCCAGCAGTGGCCAGACGAACACTGAAGCTTTCTTT. Drawing the rest from reference TRBV2 and TRBJ1-1, the complete variable domain is EPEVTQTPSHQVTQMGQEVILRCVPISNHLYFYWYRQILGQKVEFLVSFYNNEISEKSEIFDDQFSVERPDGSNFTLKIRSTKLEDSAMYFCASSGQTNTEAFFGQGTRLTVV.